This T cell receptor beta chain is from a study of brain T cells in children with intractable seizures. Time point defined: blood from clinic visit 5 months post-surgery; TSC patient then seizure free. Only cases whose brain tissue showed the highest T cell transcript signatures were sequenced. Here immunoSEQ multiplex PCR was the method, and the copy in TCRdb shows in-frame clones only, minus some. The sample carries 340,000 or so clones, more than 85% recorded once. The starting material was peripheral blood, obtained roughly 5 months after surgery. The TCR originated in a boy under two years old with tuberous sclerosis and intractable seizures.

As DNA, the CDR3 is TGTGCCAGCAGCGGGGGGACAGGTAAAAACGAAAAACTGTTTTTT. Amino acids: CASSGGTGKNEKLFF. The chain links TRBV5-4 to TRBJ1-4; 8 bases map to TRBD1. This CDR3 spans 15 amino acids. The ends lost 4 bases at V and 8 bases at J; junction bases unmatched: 10. Germline V lookup: CDR1 SGHNT, CDR2 YYREEE (reference sequence). The variable domain in full, completed from reference TRBV5-4 and TRBJ1-4, reads ETGVTQSPTHLIKTRGQQVTLRCSSQSGHNTVSWYQQALGQGPQFIFQYYREEENGRGNFPPRFSGLQFPNYSSELNVNALELDDSALYLCASSGGTGKNEKLFFGSGTQLSVL.